This T cell receptor (beta chain) was recorded in a study of brain T cells in children with intractable seizures (dated by TCRdb to the early 2020s). General notes on the study: As a first screen for immune gene transcripts, resected brain tissue from 53 pediatric epilepsy surgery cases was run on a NanoString immunology panel. Eight of the 12 selected surgery cases also had pre-surgery blood sequenced, which left four cases with brain tissue only.

As regards this clone: Its antigen target is currently unknown. Per-base quality was not reported, and no clone a single base away is much larger than it.

TCR beta chain sequences were generated from genomic DNA using the immunoSEQ assay. The study's processing was this. CDR3 sequences that did not begin with the conserved framework cysteine at position 104 were removed manually. Clonality was calculated as one minus the normalized Shannon's Diversity Index, with values ranging from 0 (maximal diversity) to 1 (oligoclonal). To check whether a given CDR3 had different frequencies in two samples, for example brain versus blood, chi-squared comparison-of-proportions tests were used. Public clonotypes were identified through searches of immuneACCESS, and similarity to known antiviral clonotypes was evaluated with the VDJdb browser. Held by TCRdb, this immuneACCESS table contains in-frame sequences only and omits some clones. Under half of the omission traces to an unresolved V gene where checked; the cause of the rest is unknown. V, J and clone size reflect that table, while D and trimming were determined from the DNA. This sample has approximately 44,000 clones in its table, and around 90% of those were observed once. Roughly 6.3% of the sample is taken by the ten largest.

The time point label for this specimen denotes: resected brain tissue, or blood drawn just prior to surgery. The surgery cases with the highest brain T cell transcript signatures were chosen for TCR beta chain sequencing of brain tissue, and also of blood when blood was available. Before surgery, the patients had been given at least one anti-epileptic drug. The TCR-sequenced patients were children whose drug-resistant epilepsy was caused by tuberous sclerosis complex, focal cortical dysplasia, Rasmussen encephalitis or hemimegalencephaly. Bulk genomic DNA was isolated from unsorted brain tissue and whole blood using the Monarch genomic DNA purification kit. Study-level results and caveats: The patients' HCMV serostatus was not known, and viral specificity was inferred solely from CDR3 sequence similarity. Sequencing depth differed between pre- and post-surgery blood, so clones missing from the pre-surgery sample may reflect undersampling.

The germline V gene gives CDR1 as SNHLY and CDR2 as FYNNEI. The CDR3 sequence holds 12 residues, the cysteine and phenylalanine included. Kept here is only the CDR3 DNA, which spans 36 bases and is read in frame from base 1. V gives up 4 bases and J gives up 4 bases, and the segment between their germline ends measures 5 bases. This chain is built from TRBV2 and TRBJ1-3, with the D segment identity uncertain. Sequences were derived from peripheral blood, sampled at surgery. This clonotype originated in a girl aged 2-10 years with tuberous sclerosis and intractable seizures. The DNA sequence is as follows: TGTGCCAGCAGTGCGGGGGGAAACACCATATATTTT. Its coded protein is CASSAGGNTIYF.